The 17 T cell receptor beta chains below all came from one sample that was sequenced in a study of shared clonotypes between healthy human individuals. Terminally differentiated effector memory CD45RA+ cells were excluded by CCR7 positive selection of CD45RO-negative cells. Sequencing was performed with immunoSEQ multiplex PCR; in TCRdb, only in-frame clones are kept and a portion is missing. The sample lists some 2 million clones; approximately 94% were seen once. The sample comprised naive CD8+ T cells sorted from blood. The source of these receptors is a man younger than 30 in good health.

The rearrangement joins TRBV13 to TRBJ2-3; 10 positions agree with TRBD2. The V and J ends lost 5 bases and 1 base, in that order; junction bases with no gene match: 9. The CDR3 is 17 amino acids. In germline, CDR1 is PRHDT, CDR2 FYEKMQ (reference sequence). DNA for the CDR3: TGTGCCAGCAGCGACCTAGCCGGGACTAGCGGCACAGATACGCAGTATTTT. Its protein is CASSDLAGTSGTDTQYF. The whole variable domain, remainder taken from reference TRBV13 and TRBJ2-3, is AAGVIQSPRHLIKEKRETATLKCYPIPRHDTVYWYQQGPGQDPQFLISFYEKMQSDKGSIPDRFSAQQFSDYHSELNMSSLELGDSALYFCASSDLAGTSGTDTQYFGPGTRLTVL.

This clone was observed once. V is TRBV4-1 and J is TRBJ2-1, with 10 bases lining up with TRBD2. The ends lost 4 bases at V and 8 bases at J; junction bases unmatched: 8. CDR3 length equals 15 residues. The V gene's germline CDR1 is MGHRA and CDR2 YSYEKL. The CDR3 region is CASSLSAGGLDEQFF. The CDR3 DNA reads TGCGCCAGCAGCCTCTCAGCGGGGGGGCTGGATGAGCAGTTCTTC.

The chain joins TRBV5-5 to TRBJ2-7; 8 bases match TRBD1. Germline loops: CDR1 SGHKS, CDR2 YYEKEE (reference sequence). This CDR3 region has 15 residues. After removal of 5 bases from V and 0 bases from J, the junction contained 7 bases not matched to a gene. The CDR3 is CASSGTGLFSYEQYF. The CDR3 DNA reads TGTGCCAGCAGTGGGACAGGCCTATTCTCCTACGAGCAGTACTTC.

The CDR3 sequence: CASSSGQGADYEQYF. Written as DNA, the CDR3 is TGTGCCAGCAGCTCCGGACAGGGGGCGGATTACGAGCAGTACTTC. The chain recombines TRBV13 with TRBJ2-7; 11 bases line up with TRBD1. V was pared by 4 bases and J by 4 bases, with 6 bases of the junction left unmatched. This CDR3 spans 15 amino acids. Germline CDR1 reads PRHDT; CDR2 reads FYEKMQ (reference sequence).

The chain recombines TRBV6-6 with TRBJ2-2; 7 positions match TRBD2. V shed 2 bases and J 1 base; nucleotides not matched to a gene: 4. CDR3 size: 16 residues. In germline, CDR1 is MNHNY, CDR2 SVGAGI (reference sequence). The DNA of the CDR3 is TGTGCCAGCAGTTACATAGCTAGCGGGAACACCGGGGAGCTGTTTTTT. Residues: CASSYIASGNTGELFF.

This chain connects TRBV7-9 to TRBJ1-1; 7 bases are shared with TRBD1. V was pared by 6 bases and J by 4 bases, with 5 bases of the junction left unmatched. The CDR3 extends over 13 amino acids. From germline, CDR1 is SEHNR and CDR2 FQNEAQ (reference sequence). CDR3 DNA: TGTGCCAGCAGTCCAGGGGGGAGCACTGAAGCTTTCTTT. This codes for CASSPGGSTEAFF.

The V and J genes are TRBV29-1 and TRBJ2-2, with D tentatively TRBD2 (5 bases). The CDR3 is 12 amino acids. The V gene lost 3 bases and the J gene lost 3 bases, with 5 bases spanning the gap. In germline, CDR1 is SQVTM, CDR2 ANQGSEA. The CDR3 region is CSVDGDTGELFF. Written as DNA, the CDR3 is TGCAGCGTTGACGGGGACACCGGGGAGCTGTTTTTT.

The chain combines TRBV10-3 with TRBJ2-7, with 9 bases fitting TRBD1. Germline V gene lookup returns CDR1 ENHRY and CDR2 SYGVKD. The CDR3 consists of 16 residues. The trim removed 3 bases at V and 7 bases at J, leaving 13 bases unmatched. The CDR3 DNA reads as TGTGCCATCAGTGATTTAGGGACAGGGACCTCGGTTGAGCAGTACTTC. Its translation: CAISDLGTGTSVEQYF.

The CDR3 bases are TGCGCCAGCAGCCAAGAAGGGGGATGGGAGCAGTACTTC. Translating gives CASSQEGGWEQYF. This chain joins TRBV4-1 and TRBJ2-7; D may be TRBD1 (6 bases). V was shortened by 0 bases and J by 7 bases, with 10 bases between the two germline ends. CDR3 size: 13 residues. Looked up from germline, CDR1 is MGHRA and CDR2 is YSYEKL.

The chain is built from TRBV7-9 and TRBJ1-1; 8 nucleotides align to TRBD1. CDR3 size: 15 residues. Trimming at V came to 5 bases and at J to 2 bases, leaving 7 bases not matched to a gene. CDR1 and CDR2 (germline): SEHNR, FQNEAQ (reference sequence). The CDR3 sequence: CASSGRQGINTEAFF. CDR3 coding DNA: TGTGCCAGCAGCGGACGACAGGGGATAAACACTGAAGCTTTCTTT.

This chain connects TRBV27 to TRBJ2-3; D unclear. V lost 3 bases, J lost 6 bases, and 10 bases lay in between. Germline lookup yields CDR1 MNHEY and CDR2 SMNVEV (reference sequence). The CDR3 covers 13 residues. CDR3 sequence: CASSLGRADTQYF. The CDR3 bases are TGTGCCAGCAGTTTGGGTAGGGCGGATACGCAGTATTTT.

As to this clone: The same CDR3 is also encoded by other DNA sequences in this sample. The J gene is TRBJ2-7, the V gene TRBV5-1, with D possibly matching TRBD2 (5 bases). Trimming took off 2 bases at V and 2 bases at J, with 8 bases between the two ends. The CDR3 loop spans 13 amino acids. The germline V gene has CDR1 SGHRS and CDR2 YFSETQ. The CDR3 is CASSFGLTYEQYF. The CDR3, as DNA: TGCGCCAGCAGCTTCGGACTGACCTACGAGCAGTACTTC.

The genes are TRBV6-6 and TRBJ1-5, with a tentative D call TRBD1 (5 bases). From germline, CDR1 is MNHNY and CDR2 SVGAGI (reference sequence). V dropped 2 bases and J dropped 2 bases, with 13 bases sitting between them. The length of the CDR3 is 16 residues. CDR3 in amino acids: CASSYNVGGGNQPQHF. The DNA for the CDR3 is TGTGCCAGCAGTTACAACGTGGGAGGGGGCAATCAGCCCCAGCATTTT.

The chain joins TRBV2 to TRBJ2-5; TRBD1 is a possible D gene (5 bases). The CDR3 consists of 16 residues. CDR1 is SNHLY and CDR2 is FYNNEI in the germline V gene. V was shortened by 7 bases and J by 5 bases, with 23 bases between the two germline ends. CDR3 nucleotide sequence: TGTGCCAGCACCCCAGCTGTGGCAGGGTATCAGGAGACCCAGTACTTC. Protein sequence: CASTPAVAGYQETQYF.

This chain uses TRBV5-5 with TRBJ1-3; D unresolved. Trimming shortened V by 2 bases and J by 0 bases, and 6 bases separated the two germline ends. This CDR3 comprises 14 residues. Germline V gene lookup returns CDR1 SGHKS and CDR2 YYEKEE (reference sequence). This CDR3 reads CASSFQDSGNTIYF. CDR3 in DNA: TGTGCCAGCAGCTTTCAGGACTCTGGAAACACCATATATTTT.

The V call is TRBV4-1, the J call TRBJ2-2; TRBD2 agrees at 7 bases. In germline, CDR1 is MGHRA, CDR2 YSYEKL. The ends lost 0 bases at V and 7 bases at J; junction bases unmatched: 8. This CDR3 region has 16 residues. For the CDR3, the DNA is TGCGCCAGCAGCCAAGATGGGTTGTCGGGGGGCGGGGAGCTGTTTTTT. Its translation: CASSQDGLSGGGELFF.

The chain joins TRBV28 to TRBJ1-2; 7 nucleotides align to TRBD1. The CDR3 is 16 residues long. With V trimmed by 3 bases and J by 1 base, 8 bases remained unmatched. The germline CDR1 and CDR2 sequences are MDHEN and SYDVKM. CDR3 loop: CASSFLGTVFNYGYTF. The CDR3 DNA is TGTGCCAGCAGTTTTTTAGGGACAGTCTTTAACTATGGCTACACCTTC.